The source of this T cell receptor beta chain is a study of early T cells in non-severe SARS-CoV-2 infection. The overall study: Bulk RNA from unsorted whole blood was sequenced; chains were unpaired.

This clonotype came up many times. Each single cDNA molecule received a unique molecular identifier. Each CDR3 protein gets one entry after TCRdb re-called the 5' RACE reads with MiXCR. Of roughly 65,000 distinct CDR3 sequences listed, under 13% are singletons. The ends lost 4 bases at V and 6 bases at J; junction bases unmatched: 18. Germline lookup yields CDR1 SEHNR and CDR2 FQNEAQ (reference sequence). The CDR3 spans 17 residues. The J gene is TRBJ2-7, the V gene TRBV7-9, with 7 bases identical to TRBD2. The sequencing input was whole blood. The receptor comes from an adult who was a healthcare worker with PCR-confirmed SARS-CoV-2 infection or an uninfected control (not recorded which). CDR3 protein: CASSSNRPVGRAREQYF. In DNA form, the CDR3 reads TGTGCCAGCAGCTCCAATCGTCCGGTGGGGAGGGCACGCGAGCAGTACTTC.